Following are 19 T cell receptor beta chains from one sample sequenced in a study of blood T cell repertoires in COVID-19. The protocol was immunoSEQ multiplex PCR, while the TCRdb copy is restricted to in-frame clones and leaves out a portion. The table lists 210,000 or so clones, about 90% of them singletons. Sample: peripheral blood. The receptors here all came from a man younger than 45 with acute or convalescent COVID-19.

The chain has TRBV29-1 and TRBJ1-3; possible D gene TRBD1, 5 bases. The V gene lost 6 bases and the J gene lost 7 bases, with 13 bases spanning the gap. The CDR3 loop spans 12 amino acids. Germline V CDR1 and CDR2: SQVTM, ANQGSEA. Here the CDR3 DNA reads TGCAGCGTGTCACCGGGGGGGAACACCATATATTTT. As protein: CSVSPGGNTIYF.

The chain links TRBV19 to TRBJ1-2; perhaps TRBD1 as D (5 bases). Trimming shortened V by 1 base and J by 2 bases, and 8 bases separated the two germline ends. The CDR3 is 14 residues long. Looked up from germline, CDR1 is LNHDA and CDR2 is SQIVND (reference sequence). CDR3 amino acids: CASSIATANYGYTF. CDR3 DNA sequence: TGTGCCAGTAGTATAGCGACAGCCAACTATGGCTACACCTTC.

A few counts support this clone. CDR3 in DNA: TGTGCCAGCAGCAGACTGGGGGGTACTGAAGCTTTCTTT. It codes for CASSRLGGTEAFF. The chain employs TRBV6-5 and TRBJ1-1; D possibly corresponds to TRBD1 (5 bases). The V gene's germline CDR1 is MNHEY and CDR2 SVGAGI. Trimming removed 6 bases at V and 5 bases at J, with 13 bases between. The length of the CDR3 is 13 residues.

A remark on this clone: Other DNA sequences from this sample encode an identical CDR3 as well. The V and J genes are TRBV7-9 and TRBJ1-1; TRBD1 is a possible D gene (5 bases). Trimming cost V 3 bases and J 1 base, with 6 bases left between them. The germline V gene has CDR1 SEHNR and CDR2 FQNEAQ (reference sequence). The CDR3 sequence is 13 residues long. CDR3 sequence (DNA): TGTGCCAGCAGCTTGCAGGGGAACACTGAAGCTTTCTTT. It specifies CASSLQGNTEAFF.

This clone turned up a few times. The genes are TRBV28 and TRBJ2-1, with 11 bases lining up with TRBD2. The CDR3 spans 23 residues. Germline lookup yields CDR1 MDHEN and CDR2 SYDVKM. V lost 1 base, J lost 0 bases, and 20 bases stayed unmatched. CDR3: CASSLYPGLAGGMDLSSYNEQFF. CDR3 DNA sequence: TGTGCCAGCAGTTTATATCCTGGGCTAGCGGGAGGAATGGACCTGAGCTCCTACAATGAGCAGTTCTTC.

This chain links TRBV5-1 with TRBJ2-3, with TRBD2 matching over 14 bases. Germline V gene sequence: CDR1 SGHRS, CDR2 YFSETQ. This CDR3 contains 15 residues. V shed 4 bases and J 12 bases; nucleotides not matched to a gene: 10. The CDR3 DNA sequence: TGCGCCAGCAGCCCGGGACTAGCGGGAGAGGGTGGCCAGTATTTT. Its protein product is CASSPGLAGEGGQYF. Full variable domain (outside the CDR3, taken from reference TRBV5-1 and TRBJ2-3): KAGVTQTPRYLIKTRGQQVTLSCSPISGHRSVSWYQQTPGQGLQFLFEYFSETQRNKGNFPGRFSGRQFSNSRSEMNVSTLELGDSALYLCASSPGLAGEGGQYFGPGTRLTVL.

The chain has TRBV29-1 and TRBJ1-2, with 8 bases identical to TRBD1. The CDR3 length is 13 residues. The trim removed 3 bases at V and 7 bases at J, leaving 7 bases unmatched. Germline lookup yields CDR1 SQVTM and CDR2 ANQGSEA. The CDR3 sequence: CSVDYQGASGYTF. The CDR3 region has the DNA TGCAGCGTTGACTACCAGGGGGCTTCTGGCTACACCTTC.

The J gene is TRBJ1-4, the V gene TRBV3-1 (or the pseudogene TRBV3-2); D is unclear. V was trimmed by 2 bases and J by 5 bases, leaving 12 bases between them. CDR3 length equals 15 residues. Germline-derived CDR1 and CDR2 are LGHDT and YNNKEL (reference sequence). The CDR3 nucleotides are TGTGCCAGCAGCCAAACCGTCGGGTACAATGAAAAACTGTTTTTT. Translating gives CASSQTVGYNEKLFF.

The V gene is TRBV7-9, the J gene TRBJ1-1; perhaps TRBD1 as D (6 bases). The CDR3 spans 14 residues. Trimming stripped 5 bases from V and 4 bases from J, with 14 bases between. CDR1 is SEHNR, CDR2 FQNEAQ, per germline (reference sequence). DNA for the CDR3: TGTGCCAGCAGCCCATCAGGGGCCTCCACTGAAGCTTTCTTT. Protein: CASSPSGASTEAFF. Combining the CDR3 with reference TRBV7-9 and TRBJ1-1 gives the whole variable domain DTGVSQNPRHKITKRGQNVTFRCDPISEHNRLYWYRQTLGQGPEFLTYFQNEAQLEKSRLLSDRFSAERPKGSFSTLEIQRTEQGDSAMYLCASSPSGASTEAFFGQGTRLTVV.

V is TRBV5-5 and J is TRBJ2-5; D is possibly TRBD2 (5 bases). CDR3 size: 15 residues. Germline V gene data show CDR1 as SGHKS and CDR2 as YYEKEE (reference sequence). Trimming shortened V by 4 bases and J by 2 bases, and 15 bases separated the two germline ends. In nucleotides, the CDR3 is TGTGCCAGCAGCACGAGCGGTGTAGGGCAAGAGACCCAGTACTTC. It encodes CASSTSGVGQETQYF.

V and J are TRBV7-9 and TRBJ1-2; a weak D match, TRBD1 (5 bases). The CDR3 loop spans 13 amino acids. Per the germline V gene, CDR1 is SEHNR and CDR2 is FQNEAQ (reference sequence). The V end lost 5 bases, the J end lost 4 bases, and 11 bases lay between the germline ends. This chain's CDR3 is CASSPAQVYGYTF. The DNA of the CDR3 is TGTGCCAGCAGCCCCGCACAGGTCTATGGCTACACCTTC.

This clone has only a few counts. The chain links TRBV27 to TRBJ2-2; tentatively, D is TRBD2 (6 bases). CDR1 is MNHEY, CDR2 SMNVEV, per germline (reference sequence). The CDR3 is 14 residues long. V gave up 0 bases and J gave up 8 bases, with 10 bases separating them. The CDR3 here is CASSLSRGSGELFF. For the CDR3, the DNA is TGTGCCAGCAGTTTATCGCGGGGTTCGGGGGAGCTGTTTTTT.

This rearrangement joins TRBV5-1 to TRBJ1-1; 10 bases agree with TRBD1. Germline trimming cut 3 bases from V and 6 bases from J; bases unmatched to any gene: 14. Germline V gives CDR1 SGHRS, CDR2 YFSETQ. The CDR3 extends over 17 amino acids. The chain's CDR3 is CASSSSGTGEFDAEAFF. CDR3 coding DNA: TGCGCCAGCAGCTCATCCGGGACAGGGGAATTCGACGCTGAAGCTTTCTTT.

CDR3 residues: CAISLNPDSYGYTF. The DNA of the CDR3 is TGTGCCATCAGCCTAAACCCTGACAGCTATGGCTACACCTTC. The chain carries TRBV10-3 and TRBJ1-2, with TRBD1 as a possible D gene (5 bases). Looked up from germline, CDR1 is ENHRY and CDR2 is SYGVKD. The CDR3 has 14 amino acids. Trimming took 6 bases from V and 4 from J, leaving 15 bases between them.

The gene calls are TRBV13 and TRBJ2-5, with 9 nucleotides matching TRBD1. This CDR3 contains 16 residues. Germline CDR1 and CDR2: PRHDT and FYEKMQ (reference sequence). V trimming: 1 base; J trimming: 4 bases; junction bases outside the gene matches: 7. DNA for the CDR3: TGTGCCAGCAGCTTAGTCGGGACAGGGCTTGCAGAGACCCAGTACTTC. It specifies CASSLVGTGLAETQYF.

The rearrangement uses TRBV4-2 and TRBJ2-1, with no clear D. The CDR3 runs 13 residues. Per germline, CDR1 LGHNA and CDR2 YNFKEQ. V was cut by 0 bases and J by 9 bases, with 9 bases left in between. As DNA, the CDR3 is TGTGCCAGCAGCCAAGATGGGCTGTTTGAGCAGTTCTTC. This sequence encodes CASSQDGLFEQFF.

Comments on this clone: Within the sample, other DNA sequences also encode this same CDR3. The gene calls are TRBV7-3 and TRBJ2-7; 7 bases are shared with TRBD2. The CDR3 spans 13 residues. Germline V gives CDR1 SGHTA, CDR2 FQGTGA. V was clipped by 2 bases and J by 4 bases; unmatched bases: 2. Here the CDR3 reads CASSLAGAYEQYF. The CDR3 nucleotides read TGTGCCAGCAGCTTAGCGGGAGCTTACGAGCAGTACTTC.

The chain is built from TRBV29-1 and TRBJ1-1, with D maybe TRBD1 (5 bases). CDR1 and CDR2 from the germline V gene are SQVTM and ANQGSEA. The CDR3 is 13 amino acids. Trimming left V 1 base short and J 6 bases short, with 12 bases between. In nucleotides, the CDR3 is TGCAGCGTTGAAGCGCAGGGTGGCCCTGAAGCTTTCTTT. Translation: CSVEAQGGPEAFF.

This clone was seen only once. This chain links TRBV5-6 with TRBJ1-5; D is ambiguous. The V gene's germline CDR1 is SGHDT and CDR2 YYEEEE. The CDR3 consists of 13 residues. V dropped 2 bases and J dropped 6 bases, with 9 bases sitting between them. The CDR3 loop reads CASSFGPGQPQHF. The CDR3 DNA reads TGTGCCAGCAGCTTTGGTCCGGGTCAGCCCCAGCATTTT.